The 5 T cell receptor beta chains below were found in one sample sequenced in a study of blood T cell repertoires in COVID-19. Produced via immunoSEQ multiplex PCR; TCRdb's table is partial and in-frame only. Here the sample spans tens of thousands of clones, around nine tenths being singletons. Sequenced material: peripheral blood. The receptors were gathered from a man aged 70 or older with active COVID-19.

The V call is TRBV27, the J call TRBJ1-4; D perhaps matches TRBD1 (6 bases). Germline CDR1 and CDR2: MNHEY and SMNVEV (reference sequence). Trimming removed 1 base from V and 7 bases from J, with 10 bases in between. The CDR3 contains 14 residues. CDR3 protein: CASSLWGGGEKLFF. In DNA, the CDR3 is TGTGCCAGCAGTTTATGGGGGGGCGGTGAAAAACTGTTTTTT.

The chain is built from TRBV25-1 and TRBJ2-6, with D possibly matching TRBD1 (5 bases). Germline lookup yields CDR1 MGHDK and CDR2 SYGVNS. CDR3 length: 14 residues. Trimming took 8 bases from V and 2 from J, leaving 10 bases between them. CDR3 in amino acids: CASGARAGANVLTF. The CDR3 nucleotides are TGTGCCAGCGGGGCCAGGGCTGGGGCCAACGTCCTGACTTTC.

The chain is built from TRBV7-9 and TRBJ2-5; 9 bases fit TRBD1. Germline CDR1 and CDR2: SEHNR and FQNEAQ (reference sequence). J gave up 4 bases and V 4 bases, and 10 bases lay outside the gene matches. CDR3 length: 16 amino acids. The CDR3 coding sequence is TGTGCCAGCAGCTGGTCCCGGGACAGGGTTCTAGAGACCCAGTACTTC. Residues: CASSWSRDRVLETQYF.

The rearrangement uses TRBV18 and TRBJ2-5; no clear D gene. Deletions cut 3 bases from V and 1 base from J, with 3 bases between. CDR3 length: 12 residues. From germline, CDR1 is KGHSH and CDR2 LQKENI. CDR3 nucleotides: TGTGCCAGCTCACCCCGCCAAGAGACCCAGTACTTC. This encodes CASSPRQETQYF.

This chain connects TRBV7-2 to TRBJ2-3; possible D gene TRBD2, 6 bases. Trimming took off 5 bases at V and 6 bases at J, with 15 bases between the two ends. CDR3 length: 14 amino acids. Germline V gives CDR1 SGHTA, CDR2 FQGNSA. Written as DNA, the CDR3 is TGTGCCAGCAGCCCGGGACTCGCTGGGGATACGCAGTATTTT. Its translation is CASSPGLAGDTQYF.